The sequence of this T cell receptor beta chain was determined in a study of CD8 T cells in ankylosing spondylitis. Study-level findings and limits: Reported data indicate significant enrichment of disease-linked clones within matched ankylosing spondylitis synovial fluid. Relatively rare in peripheral blood, disease-linked clones were also CD8+. Roughly eight highly homologous variants made up a TCR beta motif that seemed to typify ankylosing spondylitis blood.

This clonotype was detected only a few times. The antigen remains unidentified. Per the germline V gene, CDR1 is SGHVS and CDR2 is FQNEAQ. The CDR3 has 15 amino acids. V lost 5 bases and J lost 5, with 15 bases in between. As the method for making TCR beta libraries, quantitative 5'-RACE with molecular barcodes was used. Using its own MiXCR run on the 5' RACE reads, TCRdb lists one record per CDR3 protein. The sample has 250,000 to 350,000 distinct CDR3 sequences, approximately 20% seen once. V usage is TRBV7-8 and J usage is TRBJ2-2; D is uncertain. The sample taken for sequencing was blood, either unsorted or a sorted T cell fraction (not recorded which). The receptor comes from a male donor with ankylosing spondylitis or in good health (not recorded which). The CDR3, as DNA: TGTGCCAGCAGCCCCTGGCAGGCTCGTACCGGGGAGCTGTTTTTT. Translating it yields CASSPWQARTGELFF.